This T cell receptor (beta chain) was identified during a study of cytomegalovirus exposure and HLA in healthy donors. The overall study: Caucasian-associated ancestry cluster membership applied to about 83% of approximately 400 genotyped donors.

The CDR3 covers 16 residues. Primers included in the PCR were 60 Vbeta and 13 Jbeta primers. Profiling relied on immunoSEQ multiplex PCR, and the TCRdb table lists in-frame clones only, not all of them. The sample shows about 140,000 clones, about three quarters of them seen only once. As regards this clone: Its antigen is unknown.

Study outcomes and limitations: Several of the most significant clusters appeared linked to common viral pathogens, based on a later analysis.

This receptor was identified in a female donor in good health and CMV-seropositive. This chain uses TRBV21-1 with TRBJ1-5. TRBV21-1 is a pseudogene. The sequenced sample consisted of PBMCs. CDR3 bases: TGTGCCAGCAGTACAAAGCGGGCAAATAGCAATCAGCCCCAGCATTTT. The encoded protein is CASSTKRANSNQPQHF.